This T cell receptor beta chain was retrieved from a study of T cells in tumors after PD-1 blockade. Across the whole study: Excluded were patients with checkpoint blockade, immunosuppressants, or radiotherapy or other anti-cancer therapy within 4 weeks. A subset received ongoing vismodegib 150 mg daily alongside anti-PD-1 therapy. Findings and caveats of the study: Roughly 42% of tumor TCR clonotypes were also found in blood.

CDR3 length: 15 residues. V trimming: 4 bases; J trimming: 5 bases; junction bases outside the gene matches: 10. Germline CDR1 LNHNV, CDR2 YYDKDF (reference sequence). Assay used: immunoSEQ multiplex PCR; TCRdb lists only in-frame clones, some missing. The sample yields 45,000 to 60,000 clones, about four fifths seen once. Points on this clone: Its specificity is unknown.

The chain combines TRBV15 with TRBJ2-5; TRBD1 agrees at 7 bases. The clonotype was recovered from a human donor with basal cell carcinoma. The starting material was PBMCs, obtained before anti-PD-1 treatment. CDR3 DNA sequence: TGTGCCACCAGCATACCAGGGGGTACCAGGGAGACCCAGTACTTC. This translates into CATSIPGGTRETQYF.